This T cell receptor beta chain was profiled in a study of cytomegalovirus exposure and HLA in healthy donors. General study results and limits: Compared with the roughly 700-donor mean, an Asian-associated ancestry cluster reportedly had fewer N-insertions, according to a later analysis. When presence/absence was analysed, sequencing depth was taken to be roughly uniform across donors.

This clone appeared a single time. The antigen is not known. The CDR3 loop spans 15 amino acids. V dropped 1 base and J dropped 6 bases, with 15 bases sitting between them. The germline V gene has CDR1 SGHTA and CDR2 FQGNSA. Primers: 60 Vbeta forward and 13 Jbeta reverse. Clones were read by immunoSEQ multiplex PCR, and TCRdb kept only the in-frame ones, dropping some. Found here are around 160,000 clones, 80% of them singletons; the top ten hold roughly 9.3%. This chain links TRBV7-2 with TRBJ1-2; D is ambiguous. The material sequenced was PBMCs. The TCR was taken from a man between 18 and 29 years old in good health and CMV-seropositive. CDR3 DNA: TGTGCCAGCAGCTTAGGGCGGACGGGAGGCCATGGCTACACCTTC. Encoded protein: CASSLGRTGGHGYTF.